This TCR beta chain stems from a study of blood T cell repertoires in COVID-19. Study background: Material from acute and convalescent COVID-19 was sourced from the United States, Italy and Spain.

The CDR3 has 18 amino acids. Germline CDR1 and CDR2: SGHAT and FQNNGV. Trimming took 10 bases from V and 6 from J; bases not matched to a gene: 25. In the original analysis: Amplified reference gene primers provided the basis for estimating nucleated cell counts. Here immunoSEQ multiplex PCR was the method, and the copy in TCRdb shows in-frame clones only, minus some. The V and J calls and the clone size are those of that table, but D and trimming were determined from the DNA. The table records 25,000 to 35,000 clones, roughly nine tenths of them present only once. The specimen was peripheral blood. The TCR was taken from a human donor with active COVID-19. The donor label of this sample is uncertain. The V and J genes are TRBV11-2 and TRBJ2-7, with 9 bases aligning to TRBD1. This CDR3 is CAILRKGQGGSLISEQYF. In DNA, the CDR3 is TGTGCCATACTTAGAAAGGGACAGGGAGGGTCCTTAATTTCCGAGCAGTACTTC.